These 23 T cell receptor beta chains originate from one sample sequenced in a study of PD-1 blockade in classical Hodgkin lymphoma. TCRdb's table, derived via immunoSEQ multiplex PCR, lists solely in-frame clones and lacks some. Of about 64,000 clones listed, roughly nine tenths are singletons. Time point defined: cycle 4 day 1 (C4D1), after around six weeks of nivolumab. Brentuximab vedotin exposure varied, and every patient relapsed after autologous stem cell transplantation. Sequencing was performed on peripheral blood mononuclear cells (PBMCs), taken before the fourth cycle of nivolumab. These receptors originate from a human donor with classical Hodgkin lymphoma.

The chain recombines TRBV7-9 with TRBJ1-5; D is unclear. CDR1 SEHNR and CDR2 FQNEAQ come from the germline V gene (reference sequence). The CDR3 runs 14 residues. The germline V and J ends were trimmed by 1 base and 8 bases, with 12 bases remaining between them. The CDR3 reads CASSLGYGIEPQHF. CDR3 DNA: TGTGCCAGCAGCTTAGGGTACGGAATTGAGCCCCAGCATTTT.

The CDR3 is CASSLRTGNTEAFF. DNA of the CDR3: TGCGCCAGCAGCTTAAGGACGGGAAACACTGAAGCTTTCTTT. V gene TRBV5-1 combines with J gene TRBJ1-1; the D is unclear. This CDR3 has 14 amino acids. The germline V gene encodes CDR1 SGHRS and CDR2 YFSETQ. Deletions cut 2 bases from V and 2 bases from J, with 10 bases between.

CDR3 DNA sequence: TGTGCCAGCAGTGGGGATGGGACAGGGGGGATTATCACCGGGGAGCTGTTTTTT. Its protein product is CASSGDGTGGIITGELFF. The chain uses TRBV6-1 and TRBJ2-2, with TRBD1 matching 11 bases. The CDR3 extends over 18 amino acids. Germline V gene lookup returns CDR1 MNHNS and CDR2 SASEGT. Unmatched junction bases numbered 11, after V lost 4 bases and J lost 4 bases.

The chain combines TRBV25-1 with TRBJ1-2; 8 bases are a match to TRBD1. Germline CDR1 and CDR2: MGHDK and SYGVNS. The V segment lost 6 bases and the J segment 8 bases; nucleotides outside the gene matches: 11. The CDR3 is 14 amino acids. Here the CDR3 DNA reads TGTGCCAGCAGCAAATCGGGACAGGTGTGGGGCTACACCTTC. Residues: CASSKSGQVWGYTF.

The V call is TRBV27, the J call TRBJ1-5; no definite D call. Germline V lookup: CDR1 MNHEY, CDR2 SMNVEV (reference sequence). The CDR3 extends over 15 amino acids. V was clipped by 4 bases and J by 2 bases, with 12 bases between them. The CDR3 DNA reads TGTGCCAGCAGTTCTGTAAAGGGTGGCAATCAGCCCCAGCATTTT. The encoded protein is CASSSVKGGNQPQHF.

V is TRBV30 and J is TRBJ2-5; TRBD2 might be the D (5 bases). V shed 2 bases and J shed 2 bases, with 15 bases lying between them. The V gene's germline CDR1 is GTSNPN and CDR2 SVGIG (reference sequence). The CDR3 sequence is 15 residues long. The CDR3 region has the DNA TGTGCCTGGAGTCCGGGTGTCGGCGGGCAAGAGACCCAGTACTTC. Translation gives CAWSPGVGGQETQYF.

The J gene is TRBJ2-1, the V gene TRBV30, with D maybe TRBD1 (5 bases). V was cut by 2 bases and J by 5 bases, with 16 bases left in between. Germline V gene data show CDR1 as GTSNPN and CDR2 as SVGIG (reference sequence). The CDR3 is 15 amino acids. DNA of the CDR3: TGTGCCTGGAGTAGTCTAGGGGCCGTCCACAATGAGCAGTTCTTC. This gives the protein CAWSSLGAVHNEQFF.

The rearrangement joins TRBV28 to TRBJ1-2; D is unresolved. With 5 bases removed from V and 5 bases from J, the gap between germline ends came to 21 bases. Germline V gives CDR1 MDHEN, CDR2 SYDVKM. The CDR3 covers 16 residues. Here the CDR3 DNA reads TGTGCCAGCAGTCCTCCACCGCCACGGTTGATGTATGGCTACACCTTC. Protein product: CASSPPPPRLMYGYTF.

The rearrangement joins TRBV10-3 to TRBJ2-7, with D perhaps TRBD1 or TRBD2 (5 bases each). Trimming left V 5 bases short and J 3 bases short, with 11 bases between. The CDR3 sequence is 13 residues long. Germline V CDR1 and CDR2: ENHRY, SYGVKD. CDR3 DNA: TGTGCCATCAGTCCCTCGGGGCTCTACGAGCAGTACTTC. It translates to CAISPSGLYEQYF.

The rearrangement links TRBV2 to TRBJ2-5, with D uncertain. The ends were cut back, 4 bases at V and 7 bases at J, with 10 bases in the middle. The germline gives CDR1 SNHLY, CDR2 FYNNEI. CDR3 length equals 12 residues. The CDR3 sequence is CASSASYGTQYF. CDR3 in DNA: TGTGCCAGCAGTGCCAGCTATGGGACCCAGTACTTC.

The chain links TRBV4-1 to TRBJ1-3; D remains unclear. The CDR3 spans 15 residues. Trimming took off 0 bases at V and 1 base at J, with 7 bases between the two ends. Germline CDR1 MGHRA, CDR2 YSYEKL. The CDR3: CASSQDVRSGNTIYF. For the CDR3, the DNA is TGCGCCAGCAGCCAAGATGTCAGGTCTGGAAACACCATATATTTT.

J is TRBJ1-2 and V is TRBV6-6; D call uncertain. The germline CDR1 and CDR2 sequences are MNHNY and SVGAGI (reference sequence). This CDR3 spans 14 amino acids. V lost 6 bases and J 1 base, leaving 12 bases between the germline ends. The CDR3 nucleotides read TGTGCCAGCAGGTACACGGTTATTAACTATGGCTACACCTTC. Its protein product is CASRYTVINYGYTF.

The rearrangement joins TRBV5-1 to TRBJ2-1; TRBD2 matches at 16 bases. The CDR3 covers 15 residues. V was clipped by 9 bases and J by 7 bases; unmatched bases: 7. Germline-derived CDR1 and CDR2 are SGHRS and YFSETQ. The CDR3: CATTEGLAGGNEQFF. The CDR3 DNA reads TGCGCCACCACAGAGGGACTAGCGGGGGGGAATGAGCAGTTCTTC. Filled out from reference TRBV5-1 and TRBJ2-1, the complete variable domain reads KAGVTQTPRYLIKTRGQQVTLSCSPISGHRSVSWYQQTPGQGLQFLFEYFSETQRNKGNFPGRFSGRQFSNSRSEMNVSTLELGDSALYLCATTEGLAGGNEQFFGPGTRLTVL.

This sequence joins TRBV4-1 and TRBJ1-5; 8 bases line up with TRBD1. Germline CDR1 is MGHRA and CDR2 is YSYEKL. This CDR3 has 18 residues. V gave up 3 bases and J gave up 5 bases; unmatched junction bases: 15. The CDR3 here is CASSHPPRRTGFDQPQHF. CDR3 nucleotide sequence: TGCGCCAGCAGCCACCCTCCCCGGCGGACAGGGTTCGATCAGCCCCAGCATTTT.

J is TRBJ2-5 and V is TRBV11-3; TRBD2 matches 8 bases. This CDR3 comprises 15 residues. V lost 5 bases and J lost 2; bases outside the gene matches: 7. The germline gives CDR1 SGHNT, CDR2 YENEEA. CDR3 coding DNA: TGTGCCAGCAGCCCTGGGCGGGGGGATCAAGAGACCCAGTACTTC. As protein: CASSPGRGDQETQYF.

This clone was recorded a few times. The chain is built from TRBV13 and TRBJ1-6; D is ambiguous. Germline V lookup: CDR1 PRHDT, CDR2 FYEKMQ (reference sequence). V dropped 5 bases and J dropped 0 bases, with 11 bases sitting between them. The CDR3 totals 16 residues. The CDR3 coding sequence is TGTGCCAGCAGCCGTGGCGGACGCTCCTATAATTCACCCCTCCACTTT. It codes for CASSRGGRSYNSPLHF.

This CDR3 is CASTWTSGGRGETQYF. Written as DNA, the CDR3 is TGCGCCAGCACCTGGACTAGCGGGGGGCGAGGCGAGACCCAGTACTTC. The gene calls are TRBV10-2 and TRBJ2-5; 14 nucleotides align to TRBD2. V trimming: 7 bases; J trimming: 5 bases; junction bases outside the gene matches: 9. Germline CDR1 WSHSY, CDR2 SAAADI. This CDR3 is built from 16 residues.

CDR3 DNA sequence: TGTGCCAGCATGTCCAGGGGCTTTGAGTACAATGAGCAGTTCTTC. Residues: CASMSRGFEYNEQFF. V usage is TRBV2 and J usage is TRBJ2-1, with a weak D call TRBD1 (6 bases). Trimming cost V 7 bases and J 4 bases, with 17 bases left between them. The V gene's germline CDR1 is SNHLY and CDR2 FYNNEI. The CDR3 extends over 15 amino acids. The full variable domain, in which reference TRBV2 and TRBJ2-1 provide the parts outside the CDR3, is EPEVTQTPSHQVTQMGQEVILRCVPISNHLYFYWYRQILGQKVEFLVSFYNNEISEKSEIFDDQFSVERPDGSNFTLKIRSTKLEDSAMYFCASMSRGFEYNEQFFGPGTRLTVL.

The CDR3 reads CASSLTDSEAFF. CDR3 coding DNA: TGTGCCAGCAGCTTAACTGACAGTGAAGCTTTCTTT. V usage is TRBV7-9 and J usage is TRBJ1-1; TRBD1 is a possible D gene (5 bases). Between the trimmed V and J ends, which lost 2 bases and 7 bases, there was a span of 8 bases. Germline loops: CDR1 SEHNR, CDR2 FQNEAQ (reference sequence). CDR3 length equals 12 residues.

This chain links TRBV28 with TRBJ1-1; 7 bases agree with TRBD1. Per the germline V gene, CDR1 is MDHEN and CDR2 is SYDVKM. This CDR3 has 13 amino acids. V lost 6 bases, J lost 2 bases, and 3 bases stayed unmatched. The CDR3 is CASRAGGNTEAFF. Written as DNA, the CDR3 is TGTGCCAGCAGGGCAGGGGGTAACACTGAAGCTTTCTTT.

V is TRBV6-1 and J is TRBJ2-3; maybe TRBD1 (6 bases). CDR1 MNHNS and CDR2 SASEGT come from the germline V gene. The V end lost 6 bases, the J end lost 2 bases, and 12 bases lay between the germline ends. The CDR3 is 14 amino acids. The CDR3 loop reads CASRTDRATDTQYF. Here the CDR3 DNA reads TGTGCCAGCAGGACGGACAGAGCCACAGATACGCAGTATTTT.

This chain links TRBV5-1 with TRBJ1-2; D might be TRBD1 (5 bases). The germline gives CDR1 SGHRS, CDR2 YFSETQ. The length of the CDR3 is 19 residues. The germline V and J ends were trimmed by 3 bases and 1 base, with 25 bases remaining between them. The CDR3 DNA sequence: TGCGCCAGCAGCTGGGGGTCCGACAAGTACCTCCCCAATAACTATGGCTACACCTTC. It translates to CASSWGSDKYLPNNYGYTF.

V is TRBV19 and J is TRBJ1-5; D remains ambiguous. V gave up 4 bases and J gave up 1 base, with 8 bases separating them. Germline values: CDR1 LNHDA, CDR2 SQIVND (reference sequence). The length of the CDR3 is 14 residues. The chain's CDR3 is CASSRGSSNQPQHF. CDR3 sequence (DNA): TGTGCCAGTAGTAGGGGTTCGAGCAATCAGCCCCAGCATTTT.